This section outlines one T cell receptor beta chain sequence together with its context. Its antigen is unidentified. The CDR3 is 15 amino acids. V was trimmed by 3 bases and J by 5 bases, leaving 14 bases between them. In germline, CDR1 is SGDLS, CDR2 YYNGEE. This record belongs to a study of Ad26.COV2.S vaccination and SARS-CoV-2 variants. Treatment here: some 20 received Ad26.COV2.S at low or high dose, single or two shots; several received placebo; per-sample allocation not given. Sampling happened 63 days after the first vaccine or placebo injection. Measured with immunoSEQ multiplex PCR; TCRdb has only the in-frame clones, and not every one. The repertoire holds about 350,000 clones, with about 87% as singletons. Study-wide points: Overall T cell responses may have been underestimated by the analyses of TCR breadth and depth. In vaccinated individuals, spike-specific CD8+ and CD4+ T cell responses reportedly displayed substantial breadth.

The origin of this receptor is a person between 18 and 65 years old who received the Ad26.COV2.S COVID-19 vaccine or a placebo. Sequenced here: peripheral blood, sampled in a trial of Ad26.COV2.S vaccine versus placebo. The chain carries TRBV9 and TRBJ1-4; no clear D. The CDR3 nucleotides are TGTGCCAGCAGCGGGACCCGGACCCGGAATGAAAAACTGTTTTTT. Encoded protein: CASSGTRTRNEKLFF.